The 2 T cell receptor beta chains presented below share a single source sample, sequenced in a study of spatial heterogeneity in lung cancer. Study outcomes and limitations: Mutation counts in tumors were tracked by counts of expanded intratumoral alpha and beta TCRs.

Using its own MiXCR run on the 5' RACE reads, TCRdb lists one record per CDR3 protein. The top ten hold more than 20% of the sample, which has around 670 distinct CDR3 sequences, more than 13% seen once. Described time point: sample taken at primary tumor resection. These receptors have no identified antigens. The sequencing here drew on lung tumor tissue, taken at surgery. These receptors came from a male donor with early-stage non-small cell lung cancer.

The sample holds a few counts of this clonotype. The library was designed around alpha chains, so this beta chain is a stray read whose abundance carries little weight. The chain joins TRBV6-5 to TRBJ2-1, with a possible D match to TRBD2 (6 bases). Germline V gene sequence: CDR1 MNHEY, CDR2 SVGAGI. The CDR3 length is 14 residues. V was cut by 2 bases and J by 3 bases, with 8 bases left in between. CDR3 loop: CASSYGGNYNEQFF. Written as DNA, the CDR3 is TGTGCCAGCAGTTACGGAGGGAACTACAATGAGCAGTTCTTC.

This clonotype is large by share. This beta chain came through as a stray read in a library set up for alpha chains, and its size says little. The chain links TRBV4-2 to TRBJ1-4, with D possibly TRBD1 on 5 matching bases. Germline V gives CDR1 LGHNA, CDR2 YNFKEQ. Trimming took 1 base from V and 8 from J, leaving 14 bases between them. The CDR3 sequence is 15 residues long. CDR3 DNA sequence: TGTGCCAGCAGCCAAGTTGGAGGGAGGGACGAAAAACTGTTTTTT. It codes for CASSQVGGRDEKLFF.